A selection of T cell receptor beta chains follows, all from one sample in a study of blood T cell repertoires in COVID-19. Produced via immunoSEQ multiplex PCR; TCRdb's table is partial and in-frame only. The data contain more than 85,000 clones, 70% to 90% of them singletons. Sequenced material: peripheral blood. The receptors come from a human donor in a cohort sampled during active COVID-19. The CDR3 runs from the conserved cysteine through the conserved F or W. Fields, in order: D gene, J gene, V gene, clone size, CDR3 protein, CDR3 DNA. A D gene is named only where the DNA matches it firmly. For some rows the clone size is stated as once, few or many, or as a class when expanded; others skip it.

>TRBD1|TRBJ1-2|TRBV3-1/TRBV3-2|-
CASSYSGTGDYYTF
TGTGCCAGCAGCTACTCCGGGACAGGGGATTACTACACCTTC
>TRBD1|TRBJ1-4|TRBV7-2|-
CASSPTGASYEKLFF
TGTGCCAGCAGTCCTACAGGGGCCTCGTATGAAAAACTGTTTTTT
>TRBD2|TRBJ2-1|TRBV27|-
CASTVAGYYNEQFF
TGTGCCAGCACGGTAGCGGGGTACTACAATGAGCAGTTCTTC
>TRBD1|TRBJ1-2|TRBV30|-
CACHPWEQGASYGYTF
TGTGCCTGCCACCCGTGGGAACAGGGGGCGAGCTATGGCTACACCTTC
>TRBD2|TRBJ2-2|TRBV5-4|-
CASSYDSGVNTGELFF
TGTGCCAGCAGCTACGATAGCGGGGTGAACACCGGGGAGCTGTTTTTT
>-|TRBJ1-5|TRBV30|-
CAWSEGGTFNQPQHF
TGTGCCTGGAGTGAGGGGGGGACATTTAATCAGCCCCAGCATTTT
>TRBD2|TRBJ2-3|TRBV10-1|-
CASSDLIYSGRAWDTQYF
TGCGCCAGCAGTGATCTCATCTATAGCGGGAGGGCCTGGGATACGCAGTATTTT
>-|TRBJ2-7|TRBV18|-
CASSANSGEGEQYF
TGTGCCAGCTCAGCCAACTCAGGGGAGGGCGAGCAGTACTTC
>-|TRBJ1-4|TRBV2|-
CASKGGNEKLFF
TGTGCCAGCAAAGGAGGAAATGAAAAACTGTTTTTT
>TRBD2|TRBJ2-1|TRBV5-1|once
CASSLVLIATGGYNEQFF
TGCGCCAGCAGCCTGGTCCTAATAGCCACGGGAGGCTACAATGAGCAGTTCTTC
>-|TRBJ1-1|TRBV19|once
CASIRFLGNTEAFF
TGTGCCAGTATCCGTTTCCTAGGGAACACTGAAGCTTTCTTT
>-|TRBJ2-7|TRBV27|-
CASSPGLTYEQYF
TGTGCCAGCAGTCCTGGACTTACTTACGAGCAGTACTTC
>-|TRBJ2-5|TRBV21-1|-
CASSKGRGQVSGQIRETQYF
TGTGCCAGCAGTAAAGGGAGGGGACAGGTAAGCGGCCAAATCAGGGAGACCCAGTACTTC
>TRBD2|TRBJ2-7|TRBV5-6|-
CASSLGLAGVTGEQYF
TGTGCCAGCAGCTTAGGGCTAGCGGGAGTCACCGGCGAGCAGTACTTC
>-|TRBJ2-7|TRBV18|-
CASSARDMGYEQYF
TGTGCCAGTTCAGCCCGGGACATGGGTTACGAGCAGTACTTC
>-|TRBJ1-5|TRBV28|-
CASSPPQTGFNQPQHF
TGTGCCAGCAGTCCCCCCCAGACAGGTTTCAATCAGCCCCAGCATTTT
>-|TRBJ2-4|TRBV28|-
CASSLAGGTNIQYF
TGTGCCAGCAGTTTGGCAGGAGGTACGAACATTCAGTACTTC
>TRBD1|TRBJ2-4|TRBV6-1|-
CASSERRGTGTNIQYF
TGTGCCAGCAGTGAAAGGAGGGGGACAGGGACGAACATTCAGTACTTC
>-|TRBJ2-5|TRBV6-5|-
CASSFGQKETQYF
TGTGCCAGCAGTTTCGGACAAAAAGAGACCCAGTACTTC
>TRBD2|TRBJ2-7|TRBV11-1|-
CASSPWTSTGYEQYF
TGTGCCAGCAGCCCCTGGACTAGCACGGGATACGAGCAGTACTTC
>-|TRBJ2-1|TRBV12-5|-
CASGYRTPSSYNEQFF
TGTGCTAGTGGTTACAGGACACCTAGCTCCTACAATGAGCAGTTCTTC
>TRBD2|TRBJ2-1|TRBV7-3|-
CASSLIGTSGRANEQFF
TGTGCCAGCAGCTTAATCGGAACTAGCGGGAGGGCAAATGAGCAGTTCTTC
>-|TRBJ1-5|TRBV2|once
CASSERAVDQPQHF
TGTGCCAGCAGTGAGAGGGCAGTCGATCAGCCCCAGCATTTT
>TRBD1|TRBJ1-3|TRBV18|once
CASSATSIQGGGNTIYF
TGTGCCAGCTCAGCTACCTCCATCCAGGGGGGTGGAAACACCATATATTTT
>-|TRBJ1-1|TRBV29-1|-
CSVSTGGDEAFF
TGCAGCGTCTCAACTGGGGGGGACGAAGCTTTCTTT
>TRBD1|TRBJ1-2|TRBV5-1|-
CASSQGPGQGDGYTF
TGCGCCAGCAGCCAGGGACCGGGACAGGGTGATGGCTACACCTTC
>TRBD1|TRBJ2-7|TRBV6-5|-
CASRLGGTGDYEQYF
TGTGCCAGCAGGCTGGGGGGGACAGGGGACTACGAGCAGTACTTC
>TRBD1|TRBJ2-3|TRBV10-3|-
CAISEGTGRSTDTQYF
TGTGCCATCAGTGAGGGGACAGGGCGTAGCACAGATACGCAGTATTTT
>-|TRBJ1-1|TRBV9|-
CASSVGDTATEAFF
TGTGCCAGCAGCGTAGGGGACACTGCCACTGAAGCTTTCTTT
>-|TRBJ1-3|TRBV6-5|once
CASSYSGGSGNTIYF
TGTGCCAGCAGTTACTCAGGGGGCTCTGGAAACACCATATATTTT
>TRBD1|TRBJ2-1|TRBV3-1/TRBV3-2|-
CASSRGTASYNEQFF
TGTGCCAGCAGCCGGGGGACAGCTTCCTACAATGAGCAGTTCTTC
>-|TRBJ1-1|TRBV10-3|-
CAISDRLGQGRSFF
TGTGCCATCAGTGATCGTTTGGGGCAGGGCCGGTCCTTCTTT
>TRBD1|TRBJ1-2|TRBV6-5|once
CASRITGTGRNGYTF
TGTGCCAGCAGAATAACCGGGACAGGAAGAAATGGCTACACCTTC
>TRBD2|TRBJ2-1|TRBV9|-
CASSVTGGDEQFF
TGTGCCAGCAGCGTAACTGGGGGGGATGAGCAGTTCTTC
>TRBD2|TRBJ2-3|TRBV4-3|once
CASSRRASGTTDTQYF
TGCGCCAGCAGCCGCCGGGCTAGCGGGACGACAGATACGCAGTATTTT